The entry below describes one TCR beta chain. This entry comes from a study of blood T cell repertoires in COVID-19. Study at large: The study drew acute and convalescent COVID-19 samples from the United States, Italy and Spain. PBMCs, B-cell-depleted T cells, or T cells provided the cDNA or gDNA that made up the material.

In the authors' workflow: Reference gene primer amplification gave nucleated cell count estimates. Assay: immunoSEQ multiplex PCR; the TCRdb copy retains only in-frame clones and omits some. That table supplies the V and J calls and clone size; D and trimming were determined from the DNA. The sample lists 150,000 to 200,000 clones, approximately 85% seen once, with approximately 10% in the top ten. Sequencing was done on a sample of peripheral blood. This receptor was identified in a man between 60 and 70 years old with active or convalescent COVID-19.

CDR3 region: CASSSLSGQGRSQPQHF. In nucleotides, the CDR3 is TGTGCCAGCAGCTCGTTATCCGGACAGGGCAGGAGTCAGCCCCAGCATTTT. The gene calls are TRBV5-6 and TRBJ1-5, with 8 positions matching TRBD1. The germline gives CDR1 SGHDT, CDR2 YYEEEE. Trimming cost V 3 bases and J 6 bases; bases outside gene matches: 14. There are 17 residues in the CDR3.